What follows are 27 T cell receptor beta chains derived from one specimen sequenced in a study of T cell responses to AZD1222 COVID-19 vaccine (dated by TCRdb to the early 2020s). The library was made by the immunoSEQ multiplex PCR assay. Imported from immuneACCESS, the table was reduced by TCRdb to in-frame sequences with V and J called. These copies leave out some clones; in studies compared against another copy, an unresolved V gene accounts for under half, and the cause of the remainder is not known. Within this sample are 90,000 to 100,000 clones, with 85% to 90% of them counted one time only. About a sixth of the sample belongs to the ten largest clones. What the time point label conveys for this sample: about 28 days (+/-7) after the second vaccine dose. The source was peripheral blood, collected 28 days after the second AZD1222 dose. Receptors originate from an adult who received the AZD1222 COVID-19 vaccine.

This CDR3 reads CAWSGGRGTDTQYF. The CDR3 DNA follows: TGTGCCTGGAGTGGCGGCAGAGGCACAGATACGCAGTATTTT. The J gene is TRBJ2-3, the V gene TRBV30; D gene uncertain. The CDR3 loop spans 14 amino acids. The ends were cut back, 1 base at V and 1 base at J, with 9 bases in the middle. From germline, CDR1 is GTSNPN and CDR2 SVGIG (reference sequence). Filled out from reference TRBV30 and TRBJ2-3, the complete variable domain reads SQTIHQWPATLVQPVGSPLSLECTVEGTSNPNLYWYRQAAGRGLQLLFYSVGIGQISSEVPQNLSASRPQDRQFILSSKKLLLSDSGFYLCAWSGGRGTDTQYFGPGTRLTVL.

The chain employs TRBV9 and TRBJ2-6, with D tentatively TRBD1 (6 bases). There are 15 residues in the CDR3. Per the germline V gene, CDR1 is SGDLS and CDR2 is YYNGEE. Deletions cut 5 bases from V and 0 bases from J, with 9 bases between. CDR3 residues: CASRKQGSGANVLTF. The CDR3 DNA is TGTGCCAGCAGGAAACAGGGCTCTGGGGCCAACGTCCTGACTTTC.

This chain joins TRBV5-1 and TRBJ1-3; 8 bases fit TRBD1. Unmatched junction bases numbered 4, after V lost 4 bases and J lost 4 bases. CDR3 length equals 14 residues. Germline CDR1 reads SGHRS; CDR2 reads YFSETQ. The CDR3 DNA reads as TGCGCCAGCAGCGACAGGGGCCCCGGAAACACCATATATTTT. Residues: CASSDRGPGNTIYF.

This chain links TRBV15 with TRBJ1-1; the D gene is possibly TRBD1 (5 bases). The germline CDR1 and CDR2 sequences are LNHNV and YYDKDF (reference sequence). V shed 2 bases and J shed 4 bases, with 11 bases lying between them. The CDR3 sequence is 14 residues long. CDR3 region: CATSRLQEPTEAFF. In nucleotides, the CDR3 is TGTGCCACCAGCAGACTACAGGAACCCACTGAAGCTTTCTTT.

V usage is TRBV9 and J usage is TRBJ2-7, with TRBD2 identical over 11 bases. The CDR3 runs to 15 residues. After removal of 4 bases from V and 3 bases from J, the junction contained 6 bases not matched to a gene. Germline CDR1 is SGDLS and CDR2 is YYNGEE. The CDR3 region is CASSPSGTSGYEQYF. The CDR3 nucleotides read TGTGCCAGCAGCCCTTCCGGGACTAGCGGCTACGAGCAGTACTTC.

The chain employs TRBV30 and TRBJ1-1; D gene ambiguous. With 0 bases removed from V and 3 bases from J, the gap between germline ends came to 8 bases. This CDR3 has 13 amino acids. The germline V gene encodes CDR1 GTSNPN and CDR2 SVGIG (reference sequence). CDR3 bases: TGTGCCTGGAGTGTAATATCCCACACTGAAGCTTTCTTT. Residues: CAWSVISHTEAFF.

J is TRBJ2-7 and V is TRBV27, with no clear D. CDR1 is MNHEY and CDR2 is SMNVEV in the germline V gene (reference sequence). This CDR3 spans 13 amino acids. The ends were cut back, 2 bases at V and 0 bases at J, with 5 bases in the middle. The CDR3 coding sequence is TGTGCCAGCAGTTTAGGGCCCTCCTACGAGCAGTACTTC. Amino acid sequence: CASSLGPSYEQYF.

The chain's CDR3 is CASSQSHNEQFF. The CDR3 coding sequence is TGTGCCAGCAGCCAATCCCACAATGAGCAGTTCTTC. The chain couples TRBV3-1 (or the pseudogene TRBV3-2) to TRBJ2-1; D is undetermined. The CDR3 has 12 amino acids. Trimming shortened V by 2 bases and J by 5 bases, and 4 bases separated the two germline ends. Germline CDR1 and CDR2: LGHDT and YNNKEL (reference sequence).

In nucleotides, the CDR3 is TGTGCCAGCAGTGAAAGTATCCGGGGCAGGGGAGATGGAGAAGCTTTCTTT. Amino acid sequence: CASSESIRGRGDGEAFF. This sequence joins TRBV2 and TRBJ1-1, with D possibly TRBD1 on 6 matching bases. In germline, CDR1 is SNHLY, CDR2 FYNNEI. This CDR3 spans 17 amino acids. V was pared by 2 bases and J by 8 bases, with 24 bases between. The complete variable domain, with remaining parts taken from reference TRBV2 and TRBJ1-1, reads EPEVTQTPSHQVTQMGQEVILRCVPISNHLYFYWYRQILGQKVEFLVSFYNNEISEKSEIFDDQFSVERPDGSNFTLKIRSTKLEDSAMYFCASSESIRGRGDGEAFFGQGTRLTVV.

The CDR3 loop is CASSLSAHQPQHF. The CDR3 DNA is TGTGCCAGCAGTTTATCCGCCCATCAGCCCCAGCATTTT. J is TRBJ1-5 and V is TRBV27; D unclear. V shed 0 bases and J shed 5 bases, with 5 bases lying between them. Germline CDR1 MNHEY, CDR2 SMNVEV (reference sequence). The CDR3 spans 13 residues.

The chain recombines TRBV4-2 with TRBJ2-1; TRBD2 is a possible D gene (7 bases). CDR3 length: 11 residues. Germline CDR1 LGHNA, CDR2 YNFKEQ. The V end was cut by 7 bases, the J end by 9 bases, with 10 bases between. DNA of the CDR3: TGTGCCAGCATTGGGGGGGCTGAGCAGTTCTTC. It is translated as CASIGGAEQFF.

CDR3 nucleotides: TGCGCCAGCAGCTTATTAGGACAGAAAGAGACCCAGTACTTC. The encoded protein is CASSLLGQKETQYF. The chain joins TRBV5-1 to TRBJ2-5, with D maybe TRBD1 (6 bases). Looked up from germline, CDR1 is SGHRS and CDR2 is YFSETQ. This CDR3 region has 14 residues. The V gene lost 2 bases and the J gene lost 3 bases, with 11 bases spanning the gap. The variable domain in full, completed from reference TRBV5-1 and TRBJ2-5, reads KAGVTQTPRYLIKTRGQQVTLSCSPISGHRSVSWYQQTPGQGLQFLFEYFSETQRNKGNFPGRFSGRQFSNSRSEMNVSTLELGDSALYLCASSLLGQKETQYFGPGTRLLVL.

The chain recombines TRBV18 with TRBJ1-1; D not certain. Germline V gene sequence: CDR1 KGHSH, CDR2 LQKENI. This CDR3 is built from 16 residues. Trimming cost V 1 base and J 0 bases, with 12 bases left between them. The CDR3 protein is CASSPRVGSMNTEAFF. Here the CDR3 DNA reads TGTGCCAGCTCACCACGAGTCGGTTCTATGAACACTGAAGCTTTCTTT.

DNA of the CDR3: TGTGCCAGCAGCCTAACGGAGGCGGGAGGGCCGCGTGAGCAGTACTTC. Its protein product is CASSLTEAGGPREQYF. This chain links TRBV9 with TRBJ2-7; the match to TRBD2 covers 9 bases. The CDR3 length is 16 residues. The germline V gene has CDR1 SGDLS and CDR2 YYNGEE. V lost 4 bases, J lost 7 bases, and 15 bases stayed unmatched.

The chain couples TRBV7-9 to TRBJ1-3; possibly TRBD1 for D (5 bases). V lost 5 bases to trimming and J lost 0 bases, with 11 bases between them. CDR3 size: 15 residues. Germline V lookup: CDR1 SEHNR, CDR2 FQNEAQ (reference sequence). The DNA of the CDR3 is TGTGCCAGCAGCAGCGGGGGTACCTCTGGAAACACCATATATTTT. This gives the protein CASSSGGTSGNTIYF.

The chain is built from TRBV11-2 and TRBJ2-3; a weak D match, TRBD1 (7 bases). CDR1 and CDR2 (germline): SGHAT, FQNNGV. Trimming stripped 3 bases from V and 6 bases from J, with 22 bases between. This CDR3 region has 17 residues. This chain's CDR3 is CASSFTEGAGILDTQYF. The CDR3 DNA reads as TGTGCCAGCAGCTTTACGGAGGGGGCCGGGATATTGGATACGCAGTATTTT.

This chain's CDR3 is CASRWALGSYNEQFF. The CDR3 DNA sequence: TGTGCCAGCCGGTGGGCGCTAGGGTCCTACAATGAGCAGTTCTTC. The chain employs TRBV6-5 and TRBJ2-1; no reliable D call. The CDR3 runs to 15 residues. Trimming stripped 8 bases from V and 1 base from J, with 15 bases between. The germline gives CDR1 MNHEY, CDR2 SVGAGI.

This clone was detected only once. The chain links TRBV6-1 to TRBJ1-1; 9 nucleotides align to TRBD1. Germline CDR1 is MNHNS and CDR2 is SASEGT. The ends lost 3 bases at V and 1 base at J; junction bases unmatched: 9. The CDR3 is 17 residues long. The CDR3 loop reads CASSDHRGLHGNTEAFF. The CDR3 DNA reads TGTGCCAGCAGTGATCACAGGGGGCTACATGGGAACACTGAAGCTTTCTTT.

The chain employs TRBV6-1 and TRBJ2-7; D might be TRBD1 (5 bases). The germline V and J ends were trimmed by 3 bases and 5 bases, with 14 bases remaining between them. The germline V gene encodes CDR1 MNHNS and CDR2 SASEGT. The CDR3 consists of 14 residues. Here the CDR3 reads CASSEYRQRNEQYF. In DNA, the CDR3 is TGTGCCAGCAGTGAGTACAGGCAGAGGAACGAGCAGTACTTC.

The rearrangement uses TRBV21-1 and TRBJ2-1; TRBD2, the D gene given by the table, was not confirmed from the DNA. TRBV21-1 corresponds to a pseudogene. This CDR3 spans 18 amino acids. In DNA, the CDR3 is TGTGCCAGCAGCACGGGTGGGTTCGGGCTAGCGTTACATCTTGAGCAGTTCTTC. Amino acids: CASSTGGFGLALHLEQFF.

Here the CDR3 reads CASSLFEGGYTGELFF. CDR3 in DNA: TGTGCCAGCAGCTTATTCGAGGGAGGTTACACCGGGGAGCTGTTTTTT. V gene TRBV7-9 combines with J gene TRBJ2-2, with D possibly being TRBD2 (6 bases). The CDR3 sequence is 16 residues long. Germline CDR1 is SEHNR and CDR2 is FQNEAQ (reference sequence). Trimming took off 2 bases at V and 3 bases at J, with 13 bases between the two ends.

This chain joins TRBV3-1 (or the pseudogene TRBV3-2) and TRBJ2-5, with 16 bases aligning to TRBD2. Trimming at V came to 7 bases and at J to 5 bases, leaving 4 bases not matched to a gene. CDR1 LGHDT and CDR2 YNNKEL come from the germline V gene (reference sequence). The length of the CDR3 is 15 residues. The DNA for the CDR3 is TGTGCCAGCATCCCGGGACTAGCGGGGGGGGAGACCCAGTACTTC. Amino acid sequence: CASIPGLAGGETQYF.

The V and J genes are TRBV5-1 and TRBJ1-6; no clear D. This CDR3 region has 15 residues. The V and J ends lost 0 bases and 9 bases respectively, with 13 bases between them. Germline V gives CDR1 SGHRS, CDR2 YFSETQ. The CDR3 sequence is CASSLVVGMGSPLHF. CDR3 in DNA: TGCGCCAGCAGCTTGGTGGTAGGAATGGGTTCACCCCTCCACTTT. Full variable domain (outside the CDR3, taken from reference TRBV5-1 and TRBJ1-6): KAGVTQTPRYLIKTRGQQVTLSCSPISGHRSVSWYQQTPGQGLQFLFEYFSETQRNKGNFPGRFSGRQFSNSRSEMNVSTLELGDSALYLCASSLVVGMGSPLHFGNGTRLTVT.

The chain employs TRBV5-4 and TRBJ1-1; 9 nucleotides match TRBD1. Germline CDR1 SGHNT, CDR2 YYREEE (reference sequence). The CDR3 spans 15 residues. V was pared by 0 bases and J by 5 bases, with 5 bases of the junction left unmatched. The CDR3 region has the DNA TGTGCCAGCAGCTTGGATCCTGGACAGGGGACTGAAGCTTTCTTT. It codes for CASSLDPGQGTEAFF.

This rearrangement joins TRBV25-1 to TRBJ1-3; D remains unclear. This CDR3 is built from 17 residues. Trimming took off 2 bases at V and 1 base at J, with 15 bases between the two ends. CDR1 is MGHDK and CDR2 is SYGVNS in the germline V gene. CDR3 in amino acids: CASSEREGRGSGNTIYF. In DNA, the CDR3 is TGTGCCAGCAGTGAACGCGAGGGTCGTGGATCTGGAAACACCATATATTTT. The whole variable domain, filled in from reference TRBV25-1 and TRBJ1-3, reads EADIYQTPRYLVIGTGKKITLECSQTMGHDKMYWYQQDPGMELHLIHYSYGVNSTEKGDLSSESTVSRIRTEHFPLTLESARPSHTSQYLCASSEREGRGSGNTIYFGEGSWLTVV.

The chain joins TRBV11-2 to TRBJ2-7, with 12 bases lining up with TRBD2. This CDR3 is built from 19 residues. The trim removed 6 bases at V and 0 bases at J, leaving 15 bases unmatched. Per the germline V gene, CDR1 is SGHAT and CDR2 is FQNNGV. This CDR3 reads CASRSSVLAGGVSSYEQYF. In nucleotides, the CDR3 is TGTGCCAGCAGGTCTAGCGTCCTAGCGGGAGGGGTGTCCTCCTACGAGCAGTACTTC.

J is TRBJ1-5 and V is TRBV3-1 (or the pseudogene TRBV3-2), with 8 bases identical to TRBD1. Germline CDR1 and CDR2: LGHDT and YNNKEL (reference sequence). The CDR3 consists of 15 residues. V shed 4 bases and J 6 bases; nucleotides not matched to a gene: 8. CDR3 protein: CASSLGQGLTQPQHF. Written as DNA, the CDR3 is TGTGCCAGCAGCCTCGGACAGGGCCTTACTCAGCCCCAGCATTTT.